The T cell receptor (beta chain) under discussion was sequenced for a study of control samples from healthy donors and cancer patients. The protocol was immunoSEQ multiplex PCR, while the TCRdb copy is restricted to in-frame clones and leaves out a portion. The sample carries tens of thousands of clones, 85% to 95% recorded once. This CDR3 region has 17 residues. V dropped 5 bases and J dropped 0; count of bases not matched to a gene: 4. The germline V gene encodes CDR1 SGHNT and CDR2 YENEEA. The sample consisted of blood. The chain is built from TRBV11-3 and TRBJ2-6; 10 nucleotides agree with TRBD1. The source of this sequence is a man younger than 45 in good health. CDR3 nucleotide sequence: TGTGCCAGCAGCGGGGGACAGGGGAGCTCTGGGGCCAACGTCCTGACTTTC. Its translation is CASSGGQGSSGANVLTF.